The clone carrying this T cell receptor beta chain was counted many times. Its specificity is not known. The sample originates from a study of T cells in Graves' hyperthyroidism and ophthalmopathy. Study results and limitations: A 13 V-J signature model discriminated ophthalmopathy versus stable hyperthyroidism.

Researchers amplified the TCR beta CDR3 regions from RNA transcripts. Using the HTBI primer set, a first-round RT-PCR was run on the TCR CDR3. TCRdb re-analysed the multiplex PCR reads in MiXCR, keeping a single row per CDR3 protein. The repertoire holds almost 350,000 distinct CDR3 sequences, with 18% as singletons. The V and J ends lost 5 bases and 2 bases respectively, with 12 bases between them. This CDR3 comprises 14 residues. The germline V gene encodes CDR1 SGHAT and CDR2 FQNNGV. Extraction of PBMCs used 8 to 10 ml of fresh peripheral blood. This receptor was identified in a woman aged 40-49 years with Graves' ophthalmopathy. The sequenced sample was blood. The rearrangement uses TRBV11-2 and TRBJ1-1; D is unclear. CDR3 coding DNA: TGTGCCAGCAGCCTGGGGATACTAAACACTGAAGCTTTCTTT. Translated, it gives CASSLGILNTEAFF.